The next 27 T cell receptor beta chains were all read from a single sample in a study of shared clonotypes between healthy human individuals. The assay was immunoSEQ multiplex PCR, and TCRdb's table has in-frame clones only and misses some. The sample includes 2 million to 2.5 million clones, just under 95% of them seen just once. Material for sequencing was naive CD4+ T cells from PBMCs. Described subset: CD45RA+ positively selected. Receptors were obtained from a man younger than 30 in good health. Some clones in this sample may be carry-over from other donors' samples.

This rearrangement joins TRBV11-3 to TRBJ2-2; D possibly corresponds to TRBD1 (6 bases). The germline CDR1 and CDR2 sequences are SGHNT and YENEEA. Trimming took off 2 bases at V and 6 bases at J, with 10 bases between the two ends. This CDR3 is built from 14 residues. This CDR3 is CASSLQGSPGELFF. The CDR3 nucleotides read TGTGCCAGCAGCTTACAGGGGAGTCCCGGGGAGCTGTTTTTT.

CDR3 in amino acids: CASSVVSGVTDTQYF. As DNA, the CDR3 is TGTGCCAGCAGCGTAGTTAGCGGGGTCACAGATACGCAGTATTTT. The chain combines TRBV9 with TRBJ2-3, with 8 positions matching TRBD2. Germline CDR1 SGDLS, CDR2 YYNGEE. V was clipped by 0 bases and J by 2 bases; unmatched bases: 2. This CDR3 comprises 15 residues.

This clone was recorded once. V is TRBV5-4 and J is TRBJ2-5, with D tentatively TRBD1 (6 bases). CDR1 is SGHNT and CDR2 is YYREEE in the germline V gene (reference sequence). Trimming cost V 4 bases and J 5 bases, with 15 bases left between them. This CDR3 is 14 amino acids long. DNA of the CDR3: TGTGCCAGCAGCCGAAGGGGGAGTCAGGAGACCCAGTACTTC. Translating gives CASSRRGSQETQYF.

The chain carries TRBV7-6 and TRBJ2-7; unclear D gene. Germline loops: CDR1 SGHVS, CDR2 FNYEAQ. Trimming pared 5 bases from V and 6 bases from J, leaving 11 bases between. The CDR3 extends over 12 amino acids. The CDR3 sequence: CASSLRVGEQYF. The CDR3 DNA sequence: TGTGCCAGCAGCCTAAGGGTGGGCGAGCAGTACTTC.

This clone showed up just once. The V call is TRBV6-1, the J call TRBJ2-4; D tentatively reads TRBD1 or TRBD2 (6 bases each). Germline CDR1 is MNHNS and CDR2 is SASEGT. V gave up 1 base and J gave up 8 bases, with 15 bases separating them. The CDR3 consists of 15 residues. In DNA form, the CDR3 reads TGTGCCAGCAGTGAAGAAGGGGGGCAGGCGGACATTCAGTACTTC. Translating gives CASSEEGGQADIQYF.

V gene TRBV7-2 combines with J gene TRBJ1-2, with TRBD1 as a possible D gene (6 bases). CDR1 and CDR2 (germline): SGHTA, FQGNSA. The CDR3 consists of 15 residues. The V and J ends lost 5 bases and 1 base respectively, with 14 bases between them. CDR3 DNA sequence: TGTGCCAGCAGCAGGGGGGCGCCGGGTAACTATGGCTACACCTTC. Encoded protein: CASSRGAPGNYGYTF.

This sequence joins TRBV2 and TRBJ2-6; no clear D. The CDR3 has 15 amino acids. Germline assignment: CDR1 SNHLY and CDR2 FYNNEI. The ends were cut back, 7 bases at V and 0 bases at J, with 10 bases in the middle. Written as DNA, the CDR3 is TGTGCCAGCAAGTGGCAGCTCTCTGGGGCCAACGTCCTGACTTTC. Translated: CASKWQLSGANVLTF.

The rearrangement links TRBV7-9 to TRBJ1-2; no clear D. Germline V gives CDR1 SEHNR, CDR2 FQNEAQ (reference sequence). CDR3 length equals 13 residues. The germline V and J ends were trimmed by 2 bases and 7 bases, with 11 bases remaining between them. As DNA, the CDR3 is TGTGCCAGCAGCTTATCTACAGTGGGTGGCTACACCTTC. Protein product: CASSLSTVGGYTF.

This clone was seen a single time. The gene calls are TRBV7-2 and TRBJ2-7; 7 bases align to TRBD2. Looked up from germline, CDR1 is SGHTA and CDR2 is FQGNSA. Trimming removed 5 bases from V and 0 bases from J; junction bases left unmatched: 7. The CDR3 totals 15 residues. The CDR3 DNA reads TGTGCCAGCAGCCCCAGCGCTAGCGGCTCCTACGAGCAGTACTTC. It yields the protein CASSPSASGSYEQYF.

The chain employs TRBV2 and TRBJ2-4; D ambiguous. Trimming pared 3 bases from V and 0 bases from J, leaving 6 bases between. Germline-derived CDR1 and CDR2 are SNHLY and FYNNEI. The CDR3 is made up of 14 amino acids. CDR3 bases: TGTGCCAGCAGTGAGGGTGTAGCCAAAAACATTCAGTACTTC. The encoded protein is CASSEGVAKNIQYF.

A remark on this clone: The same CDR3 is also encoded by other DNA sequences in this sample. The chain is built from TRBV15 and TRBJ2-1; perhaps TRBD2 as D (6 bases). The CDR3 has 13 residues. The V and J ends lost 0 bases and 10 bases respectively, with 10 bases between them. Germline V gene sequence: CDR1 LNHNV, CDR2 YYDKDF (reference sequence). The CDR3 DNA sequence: TGTGCCACCAGCAGAGATCGGGGAGGCGAGCAGTTCTTC. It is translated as CATSRDRGGEQFF.

In DNA form, the CDR3 reads TGTGCCAGCAGTTTAATTGGGGGCGCGGAGACCCAGTACTTC. Its protein is CASSLIGGAETQYF. The chain couples TRBV28 to TRBJ2-5; perhaps TRBD1 as D (6 bases). Germline CDR1 and CDR2: MDHEN and SYDVKM. The CDR3 runs to 14 residues. Deletions cut 2 bases from V and 5 bases from J, with 12 bases between.

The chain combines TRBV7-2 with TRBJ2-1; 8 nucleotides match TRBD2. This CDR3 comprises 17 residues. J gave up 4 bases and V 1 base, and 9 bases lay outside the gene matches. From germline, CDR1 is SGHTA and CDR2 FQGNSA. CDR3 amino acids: CASSLDPGRAGYNEQFF. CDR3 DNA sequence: TGTGCCAGCAGCTTAGATCCCGGGAGGGCCGGGTACAATGAGCAGTTCTTC.

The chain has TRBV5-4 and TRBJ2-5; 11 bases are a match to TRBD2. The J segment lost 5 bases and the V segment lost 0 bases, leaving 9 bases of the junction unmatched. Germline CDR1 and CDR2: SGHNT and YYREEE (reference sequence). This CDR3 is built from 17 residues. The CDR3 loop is CASSLVAGGLVGETQYF. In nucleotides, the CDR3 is TGTGCCAGCAGCTTGGTAGCGGGAGGGCTGGTGGGGGAGACCCAGTACTTC.

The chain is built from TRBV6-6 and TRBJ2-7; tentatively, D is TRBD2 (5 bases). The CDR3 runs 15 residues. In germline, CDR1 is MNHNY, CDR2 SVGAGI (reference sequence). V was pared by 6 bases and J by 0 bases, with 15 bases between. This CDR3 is CASRPWTGSSYEQYF. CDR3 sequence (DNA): TGTGCCAGCAGACCCTGGACGGGGAGCTCCTACGAGCAGTACTTC.

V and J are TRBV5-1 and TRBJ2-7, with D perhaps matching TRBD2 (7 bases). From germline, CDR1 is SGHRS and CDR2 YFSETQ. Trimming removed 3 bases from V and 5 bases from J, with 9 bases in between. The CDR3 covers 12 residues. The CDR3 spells CASSWEGDEQYF. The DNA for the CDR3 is TGCGCCAGCAGCTGGGAGGGGGACGAGCAGTACTTC. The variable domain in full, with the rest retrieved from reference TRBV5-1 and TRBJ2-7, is KAGVTQTPRYLIKTRGQQVTLSCSPISGHRSVSWYQQTPGQGLQFLFEYFSETQRNKGNFPGRFSGRQFSNSRSEMNVSTLELGDSALYLCASSWEGDEQYFGPGTRLTVT.

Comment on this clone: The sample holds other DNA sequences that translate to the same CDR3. CDR3 loop: CASSLGLAFNEQFF. The CDR3 DNA follows: TGTGCCAGCAGCTTGGGGCTAGCGTTCAATGAGCAGTTCTTC. The chain uses TRBV7-2 and TRBJ2-1; a possible D gene is TRBD2 (6 bases). The CDR3 covers 14 residues. Germline V gene sequence: CDR1 SGHTA, CDR2 FQGNSA. Trimming cost V 3 bases and J 6 bases, with 12 bases left between them.

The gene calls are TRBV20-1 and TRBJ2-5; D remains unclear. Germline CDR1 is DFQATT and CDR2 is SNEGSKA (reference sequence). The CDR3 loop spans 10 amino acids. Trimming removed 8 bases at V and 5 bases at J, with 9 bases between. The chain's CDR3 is CSSPRETQYF. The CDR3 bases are TGCAGTTCACCGCGGGAGACCCAGTACTTC.

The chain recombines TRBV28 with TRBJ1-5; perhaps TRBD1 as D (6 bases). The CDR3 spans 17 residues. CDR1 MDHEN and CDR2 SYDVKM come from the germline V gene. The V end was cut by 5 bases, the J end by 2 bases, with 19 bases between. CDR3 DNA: TGTGCCAGCAGTACCCAACAGGGTTGGAGTGGCAATCAGCCCCAGCATTTT. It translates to CASSTQQGWSGNQPQHF. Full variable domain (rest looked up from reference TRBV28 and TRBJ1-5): DVKVTQSSRYLVKRTGEKVFLECVQDMDHENMFWYRQDPGLGLRLIYFSYDVKMKEKGDIPEGYSVSREKKERFSLILESASTNQTSMYLCASSTQQGWSGNQPQHFGDGTRLSIL.

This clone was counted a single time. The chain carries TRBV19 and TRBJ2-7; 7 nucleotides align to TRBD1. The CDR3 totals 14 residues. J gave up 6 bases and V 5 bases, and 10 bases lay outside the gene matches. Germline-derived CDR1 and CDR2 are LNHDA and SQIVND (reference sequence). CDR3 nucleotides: TGTGCCAGTAGTGACCCGACAGGGTACGGCGAGCAGTACTTC. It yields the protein CASSDPTGYGEQYF.

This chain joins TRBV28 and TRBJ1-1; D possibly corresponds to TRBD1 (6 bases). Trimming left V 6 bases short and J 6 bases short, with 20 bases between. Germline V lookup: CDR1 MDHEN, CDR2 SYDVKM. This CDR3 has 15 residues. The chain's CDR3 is CASSAGGAHVSEAFF. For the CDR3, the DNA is TGTGCCAGCAGCGCCGGGGGGGCGCATGTTTCTGAAGCTTTCTTT.

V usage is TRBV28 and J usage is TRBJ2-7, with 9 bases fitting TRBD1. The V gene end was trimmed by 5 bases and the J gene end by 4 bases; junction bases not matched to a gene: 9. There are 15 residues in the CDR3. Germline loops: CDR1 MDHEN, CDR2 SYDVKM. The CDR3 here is CASSGQGTVKYEQYF. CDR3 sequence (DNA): TGTGCCAGCAGTGGACAGGGGACGGTGAAGTACGAGCAGTACTTC.

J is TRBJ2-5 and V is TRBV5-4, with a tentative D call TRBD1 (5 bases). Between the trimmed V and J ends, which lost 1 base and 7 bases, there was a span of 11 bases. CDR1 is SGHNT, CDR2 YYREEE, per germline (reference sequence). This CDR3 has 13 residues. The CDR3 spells CASSLSGMGTQYF. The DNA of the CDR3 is TGTGCCAGCAGCTTGTCAGGGATGGGGACCCAGTACTTC. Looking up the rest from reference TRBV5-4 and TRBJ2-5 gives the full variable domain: ETGVTQSPTHLIKTRGQQVTLRCSSQSGHNTVSWYQQALGQGPQFIFQYYREEENGRGNFPPRFSGLQFPNYSSELNVNALELDDSALYLCASSLSGMGTQYFGPGTRLLVL.

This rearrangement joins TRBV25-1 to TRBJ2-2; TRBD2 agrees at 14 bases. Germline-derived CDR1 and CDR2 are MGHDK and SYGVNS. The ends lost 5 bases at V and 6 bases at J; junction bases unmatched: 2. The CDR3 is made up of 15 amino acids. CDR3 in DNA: TGTGCCAGCAGTCAGGGACTAGCGGGAGCCGGGGAGCTGTTTTTT. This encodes CASSQGLAGAGELFF.

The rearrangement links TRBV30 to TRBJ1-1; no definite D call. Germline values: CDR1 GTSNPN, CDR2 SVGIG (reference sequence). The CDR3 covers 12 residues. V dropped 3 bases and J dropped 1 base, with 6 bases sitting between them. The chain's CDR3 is CAWSQRNTEAFF. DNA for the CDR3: TGTGCCTGGAGCCAGCGGAACACTGAAGCTTTCTTT.

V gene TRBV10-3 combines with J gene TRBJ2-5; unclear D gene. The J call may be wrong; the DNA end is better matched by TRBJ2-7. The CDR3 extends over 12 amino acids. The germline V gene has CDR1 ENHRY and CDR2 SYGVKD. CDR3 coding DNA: TGTGCCATCAGTGGCCTTGGTAGCGAGCAGTACTTC. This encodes CAISGLGSEQYF.

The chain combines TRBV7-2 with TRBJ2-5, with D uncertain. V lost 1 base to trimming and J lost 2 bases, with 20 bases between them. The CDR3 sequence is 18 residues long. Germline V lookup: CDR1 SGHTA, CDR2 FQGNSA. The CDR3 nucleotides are TGTGCCAGCAGCTTAGGAATTGACTTCCTGAGTGAACAAGAGACCCAGTACTTC. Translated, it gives CASSLGIDFLSEQETQYF.